Presented here are 3 T cell receptor beta chains from one specimen sequenced in a study of blood T cells in healthy people across ages. Combining a sample-barcoded 5' primer with a J-beta primer mix, a second PCR ran for about 7 to 11 cycles. TCRdb fed the 5' RACE reads into MiXCR, producing one record per CDR3 protein. The sample gives about a million distinct CDR3 sequences, roughly 43% of which show up once; around an eighth is in the top ten. The sequencing sample was made of blood. Receptors originate from a man younger than 45 in good health.

The rearrangement joins TRBV12-3 or TRBV12-4 to TRBJ2-3; no reliable D call. The ends were cut back, 6 bases at V and 8 bases at J, with 12 bases in the middle. CDR3 length: 12 residues. The CDR3 is CASRDDSFTQYF. CDR3 coding DNA: TGTGCCAGCAGGGACGACTCATTTACGCAGTATTTT.

This chain uses TRBV10-3 with TRBJ2-7, with D hard to call. V dropped 4 bases and J dropped 0 bases, with 10 bases sitting between them. The CDR3 runs 14 residues. Looked up from germline, CDR1 is ENHRY and CDR2 is SYGVKD. The CDR3 DNA reads TGTGCCATCAGTGGTACGACAAGCTCCTACGAGCAGTACTTC. This translates into CAISGTTSSYEQYF.

The chain uses TRBV6-5 and TRBJ2-6, with D unresolved. The CDR3 is 14 residues long. Deletions cut 6 bases from V and 0 bases from J, with 6 bases between. CDR1 and CDR2 (germline): MNHEY, SVGAGI. In nucleotides, the CDR3 is TGTGCCAGCAGGAACTTCTCTGGGGCCAACGTCCTGACTTTC. Translation: CASRNFSGANVLTF.